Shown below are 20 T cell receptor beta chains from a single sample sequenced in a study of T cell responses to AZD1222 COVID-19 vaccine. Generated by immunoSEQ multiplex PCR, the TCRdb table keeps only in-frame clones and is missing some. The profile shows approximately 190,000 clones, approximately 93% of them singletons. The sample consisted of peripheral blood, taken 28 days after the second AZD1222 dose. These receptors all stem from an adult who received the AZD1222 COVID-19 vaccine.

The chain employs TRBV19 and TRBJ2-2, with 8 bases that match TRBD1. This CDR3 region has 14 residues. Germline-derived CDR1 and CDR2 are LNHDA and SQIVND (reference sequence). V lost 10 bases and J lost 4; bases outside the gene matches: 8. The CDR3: CATKDREITGELFF. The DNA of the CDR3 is TGTGCCACCAAGGACAGGGAGATCACCGGGGAGCTGTTTTTT.

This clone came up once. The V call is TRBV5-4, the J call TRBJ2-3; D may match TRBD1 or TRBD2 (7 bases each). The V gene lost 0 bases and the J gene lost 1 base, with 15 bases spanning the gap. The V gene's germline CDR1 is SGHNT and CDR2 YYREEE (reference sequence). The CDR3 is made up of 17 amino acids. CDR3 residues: CASSLARGGGGTDTQYF. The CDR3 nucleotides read TGTGCCAGCAGCTTGGCACGGGGAGGGGGCGGCACAGATACGCAGTATTTT. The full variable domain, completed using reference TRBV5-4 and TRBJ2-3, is ETGVTQSPTHLIKTRGQQVTLRCSSQSGHNTVSWYQQALGQGPQFIFQYYREEENGRGNFPPRFSGLQFPNYSSELNVNALELDDSALYLCASSLARGGGGTDTQYFGPGTRLTVL.

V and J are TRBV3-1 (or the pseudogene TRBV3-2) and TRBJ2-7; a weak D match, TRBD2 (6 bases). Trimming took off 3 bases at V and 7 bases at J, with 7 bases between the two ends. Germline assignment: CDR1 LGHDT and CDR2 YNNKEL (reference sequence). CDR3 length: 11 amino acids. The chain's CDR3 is CASSHAGEQYF. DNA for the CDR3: TGTGCCAGCAGCCATGCGGGGGAGCAGTACTTC.

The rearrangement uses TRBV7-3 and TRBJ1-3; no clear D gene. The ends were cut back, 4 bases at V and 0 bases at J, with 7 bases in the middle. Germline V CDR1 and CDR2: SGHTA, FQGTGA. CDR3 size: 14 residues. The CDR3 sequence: CASSSQSSGNTIYF. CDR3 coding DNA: TGTGCCAGCAGCTCACAGTCCTCTGGAAACACCATATATTTT.

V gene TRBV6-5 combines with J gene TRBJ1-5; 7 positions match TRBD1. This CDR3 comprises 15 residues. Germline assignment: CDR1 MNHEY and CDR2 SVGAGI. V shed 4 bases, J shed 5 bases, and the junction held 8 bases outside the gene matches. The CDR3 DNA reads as TGTGCCAGCAGTTCCGGACAGGCGATCTATCAGCCCCAGCATTTT. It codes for CASSSGQAIYQPQHF.

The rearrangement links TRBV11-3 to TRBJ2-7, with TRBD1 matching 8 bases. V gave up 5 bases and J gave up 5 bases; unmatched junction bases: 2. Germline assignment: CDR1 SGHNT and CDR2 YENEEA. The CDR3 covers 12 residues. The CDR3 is CASSLQGDEQYF. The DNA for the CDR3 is TGTGCCAGCAGCCTACAGGGGGACGAGCAGTACTTC.

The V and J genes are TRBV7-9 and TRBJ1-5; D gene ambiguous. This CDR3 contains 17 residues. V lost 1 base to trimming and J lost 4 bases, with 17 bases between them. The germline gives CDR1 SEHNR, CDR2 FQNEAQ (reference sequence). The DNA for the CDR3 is TGTGCCAGCAGCTTAGTGGGTGGGCCAGTCAATAATCAGCCCCAGCATTTT. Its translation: CASSLVGGPVNNQPQHF.

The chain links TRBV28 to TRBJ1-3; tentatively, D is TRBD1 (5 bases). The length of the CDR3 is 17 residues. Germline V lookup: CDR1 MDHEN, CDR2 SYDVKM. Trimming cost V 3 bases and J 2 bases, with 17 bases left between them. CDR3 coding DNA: TGTGCCAGCAGTTTCCACCTGGAGGGGAAGCCTGGAAACACCATATATTTT. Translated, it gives CASSFHLEGKPGNTIYF.

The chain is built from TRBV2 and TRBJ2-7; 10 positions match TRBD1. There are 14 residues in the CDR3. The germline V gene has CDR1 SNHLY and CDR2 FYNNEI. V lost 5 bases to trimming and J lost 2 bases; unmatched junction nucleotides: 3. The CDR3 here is CASSRQGAPYEQYF. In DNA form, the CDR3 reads TGTGCCAGCAGTCGACAGGGGGCCCCCTACGAGCAGTACTTC.

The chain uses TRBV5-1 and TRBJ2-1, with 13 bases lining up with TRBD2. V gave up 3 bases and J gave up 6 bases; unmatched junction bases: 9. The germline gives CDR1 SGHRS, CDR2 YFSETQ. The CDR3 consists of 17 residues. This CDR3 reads CASSSEGTSGDPNEQFF. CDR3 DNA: TGCGCCAGCAGCTCCGAAGGGACTAGCGGGGACCCCAATGAGCAGTTCTTC.

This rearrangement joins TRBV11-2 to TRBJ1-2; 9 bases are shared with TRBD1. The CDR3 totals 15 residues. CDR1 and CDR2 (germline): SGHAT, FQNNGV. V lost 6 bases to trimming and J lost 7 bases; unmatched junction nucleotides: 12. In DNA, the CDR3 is TGTGCCAGCAGGGTAAACGACAGGGGGACAAGTGGCTACACCTTC. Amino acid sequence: CASRVNDRGTSGYTF. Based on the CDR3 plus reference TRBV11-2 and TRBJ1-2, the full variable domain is EAGVAQSPRYKIIEKRQSVAFWCNPISGHATLYWYQQILGQGPKLLIQFQNNGVVDDSQLPKDRFSAERLKGVDSTLKIQPAKLEDSAVYLCASRVNDRGTSGYTFGSGTRLTVV.

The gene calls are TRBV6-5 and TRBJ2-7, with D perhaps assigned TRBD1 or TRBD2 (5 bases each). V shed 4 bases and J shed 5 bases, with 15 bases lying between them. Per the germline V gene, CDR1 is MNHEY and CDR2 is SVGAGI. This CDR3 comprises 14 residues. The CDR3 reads CASSLTGTLHEQYF. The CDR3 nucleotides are TGTGCCAGCAGTTTAACCGGGACGCTCCACGAGCAGTACTTC.

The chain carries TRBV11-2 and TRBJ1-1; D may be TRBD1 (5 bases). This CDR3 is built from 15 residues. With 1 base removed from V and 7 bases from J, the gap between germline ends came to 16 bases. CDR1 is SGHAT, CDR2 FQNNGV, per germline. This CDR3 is CASSLAPGTRIEAFF. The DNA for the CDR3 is TGTGCCAGCAGCTTAGCCCCGGGGACGCGGATTGAAGCTTTCTTT.

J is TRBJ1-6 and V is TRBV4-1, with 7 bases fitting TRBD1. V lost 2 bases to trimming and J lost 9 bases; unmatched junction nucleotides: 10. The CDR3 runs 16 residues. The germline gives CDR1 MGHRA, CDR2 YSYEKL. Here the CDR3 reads CASSQKGANLPSPLHF. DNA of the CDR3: TGCGCCAGCAGCCAAAAGGGGGCGAATCTTCCTTCACCCCTCCACTTT.

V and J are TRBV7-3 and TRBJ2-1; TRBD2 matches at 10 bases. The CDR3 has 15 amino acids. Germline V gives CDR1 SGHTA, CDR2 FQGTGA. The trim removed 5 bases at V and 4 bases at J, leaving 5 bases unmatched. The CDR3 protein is CASSASGGSYNEQFF. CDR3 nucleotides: TGTGCCAGCAGCGCTAGCGGGGGCTCTTACAATGAGCAGTTCTTC.

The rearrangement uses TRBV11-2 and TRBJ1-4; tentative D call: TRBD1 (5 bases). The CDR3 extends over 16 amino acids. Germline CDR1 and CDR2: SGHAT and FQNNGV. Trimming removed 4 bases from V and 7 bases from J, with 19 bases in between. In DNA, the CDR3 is TGTGCCAGCAGCTCTTCGACAGCACCAGATGGTGAAAAACTGTTTTTT. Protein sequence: CASSSSTAPDGEKLFF.

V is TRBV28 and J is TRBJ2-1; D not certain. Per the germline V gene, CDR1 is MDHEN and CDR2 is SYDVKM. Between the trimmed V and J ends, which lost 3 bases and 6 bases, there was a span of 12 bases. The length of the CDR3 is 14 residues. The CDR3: CASSFVVEANEQFF. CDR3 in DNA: TGTGCCAGCAGTTTTGTTGTTGAGGCCAATGAGCAGTTCTTC.

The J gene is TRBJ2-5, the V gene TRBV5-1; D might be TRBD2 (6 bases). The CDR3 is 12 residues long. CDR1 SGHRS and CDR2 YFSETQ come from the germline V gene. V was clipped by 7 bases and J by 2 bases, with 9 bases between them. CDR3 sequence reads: CASGAGQETQYF. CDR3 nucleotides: TGCGCCAGCGGGGCGGGGCAAGAGACCCAGTACTTC.

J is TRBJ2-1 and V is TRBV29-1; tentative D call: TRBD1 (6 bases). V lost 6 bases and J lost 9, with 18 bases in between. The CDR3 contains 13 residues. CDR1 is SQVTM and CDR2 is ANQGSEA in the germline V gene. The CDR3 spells CSVTRDKGGEQFF. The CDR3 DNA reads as TGCAGCGTCACCCGGGACAAGGGTGGTGAGCAGTTCTTC.

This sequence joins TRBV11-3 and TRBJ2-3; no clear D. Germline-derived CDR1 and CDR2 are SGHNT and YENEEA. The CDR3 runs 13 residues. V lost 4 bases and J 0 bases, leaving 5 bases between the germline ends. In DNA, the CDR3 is TGTGCCAGCAGCTCGGCTAGCACAGATACGCAGTATTTT. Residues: CASSSASTDTQYF.